This T cell receptor beta chain was profiled in a study of technical replicates of blood from several donors. CDR1 is SGHTA, CDR2 FQGTGA, per germline. The V segment lost 4 bases and the J segment 3 bases; nucleotides outside the gene matches: 3. The CDR3 totals 14 residues. Only in-frame clones appear in the TCRdb table, and some are missing; sequencing was by immunoSEQ multiplex PCR. The sample consists of 75,000 to 100,000 clones, around 96% of them appearing once. This chain links TRBV7-3 with TRBJ1-1, with TRBD1 matching 9 bases. Sequencing was done on a sample of T cells isolated from PBMCs. The sequence came from a human donor in good health. The CDR3 reads CASSSGQGDTEAFF. The CDR3, as DNA: TGTGCCAGCAGCTCGGGACAGGGAGACACTGAAGCTTTCTTT.